This entry features one T cell receptor beta chain sequence. The antigen remains undetermined. This sample stems from a study of cytomegalovirus exposure and HLA in healthy donors. Findings and caveats of the study: Some V segments, including TRBV6-2 and TRBV6-3, were excluded as indistinguishable. Among the sequence variants, a highly shared cluster was likely an artifact of sequencing.

Trimming took 7 bases from V and 2 from J; bases not matched to a gene: 4. Looked up from germline, CDR1 is SGHTA and CDR2 is FQGNSA. This CDR3 comprises 13 residues. PCR amplification relied on 60 Vbeta primers (plus 13 Jbeta primers). Assay used: immunoSEQ multiplex PCR; TCRdb lists only in-frame clones, some missing. Of 30,000 to 40,000 clones listed, roughly 84% are singletons. Input material: PBMCs. The V gene is TRBV7-2, the J gene TRBJ2-5, with 7 bases matching TRBD2. The sequence came from a woman aged 18-29 years in good health and CMV-seronegative. This CDR3 is CASKSGEQETQYF. The CDR3 region has the DNA TGTGCCAGCAAAAGCGGGGAACAAGAGACCCAGTACTTC.